A single TCR beta chain is shown here with its context. This entry belongs to a study of blood T cell repertoires in COVID-19. Study in general: Sites across the United States, Italy and Spain contributed samples from acute and convalescent COVID-19. The cDNA or gDNA used as material had been derived from T cells, B-cell-depleted T cells, or PBMCs.

This CDR3 contains 16 residues. The V and J ends lost 3 bases and 4 bases, in that order; junction bases with no gene match: 8. Germline assignment: CDR1 SGHDT and CDR2 YYEEEE. Per the authors' pipeline: Amplifying reference gene primers gave estimates of nucleated cell counts. TCRdb's copy holds only in-frame clones and misses some; the assay was immunoSEQ multiplex PCR. The V and J calls and clone size come from that table; D and trimming were worked out from the DNA. The data show 93,000 or so clones, with around 88% seen just once and about 3% held by the top ten. The source is a human donor in a cohort sampled during active COVID-19. The sample taken for sequencing was peripheral blood. This chain links TRBV5-6 with TRBJ1-4; 8 bases line up with TRBD1. The CDR3 is CASSWTGTAINEKLFF. As DNA, the CDR3 is TGTGCCAGCAGCTGGACAGGGACAGCGATTAATGAAAAACTGTTTTTT.